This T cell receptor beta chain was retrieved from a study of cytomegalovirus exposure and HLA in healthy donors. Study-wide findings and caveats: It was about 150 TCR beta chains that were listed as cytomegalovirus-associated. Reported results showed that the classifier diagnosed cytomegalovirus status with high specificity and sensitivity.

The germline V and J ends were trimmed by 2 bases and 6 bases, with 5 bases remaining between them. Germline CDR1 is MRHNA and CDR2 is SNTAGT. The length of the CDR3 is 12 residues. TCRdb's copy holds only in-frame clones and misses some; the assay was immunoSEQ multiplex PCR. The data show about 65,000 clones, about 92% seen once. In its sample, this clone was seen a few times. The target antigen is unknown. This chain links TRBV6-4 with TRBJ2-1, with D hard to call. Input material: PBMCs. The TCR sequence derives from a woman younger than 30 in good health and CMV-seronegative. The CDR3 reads CASSDSVNEQFF. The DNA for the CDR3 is TGTGCCAGCAGTGACAGCGTCAATGAGCAGTTCTTC.